The 11 T cell receptor beta chains reported below all come from one sample, sequenced in a study of T cells after yellow fever vaccination. TCRdb reprocessed the 5' RACE reads with MiXCR, giving one entry per CDR3 protein. This table holds some 320,000 distinct CDR3 sequences, 8.7% found once. The material sequenced was PBMCs, taken on the day of the first yellow fever vaccination. The receptors shown here come from a man between 18 and 35 years old who received the YFV17D yellow fever vaccine.

This sequence joins TRBV11-1 and TRBJ1-1; D not certain. V lost 7 bases, J lost 1 base, and 13 bases lay in between. Germline V CDR1 and CDR2: SGHAT, FQDESV (reference sequence). This CDR3 has 14 residues. The CDR3 reads CASTERNGNTEAFF. In DNA form, the CDR3 reads TGTGCCAGCACCGAACGCAATGGGAACACTGAAGCTTTCTTT.

The table lists this clonotype with a few counts. This chain uses TRBV4-1 with TRBJ1-2; 10 positions agree with TRBD1. CDR1 is MGHRA, CDR2 YSYEKL, per germline. V shed 2 bases and J 8 bases; nucleotides not matched to a gene: 5. CDR3 length: 14 amino acids. This chain's CDR3 is CASSQRQGASGYTF. The DNA of the CDR3 is TGCGCCAGCAGCCAACGACAGGGGGCATCGGGCTACACCTTC.

This clonotype was recorded a few times. The J gene is TRBJ1-2, the V gene TRBV20-1, with 7 bases matching TRBD1. The length of the CDR3 is 14 residues. Unmatched junction bases numbered 6, after V lost 3 bases and J lost 2 bases. The germline V gene encodes CDR1 DFQATT and CDR2 SNEGSKA (reference sequence). CDR3 sequence (DNA): TGCAGTGCTAGCCCGCAGGGACAGAACTATGGCTACACCTTC. Protein sequence: CSASPQGQNYGYTF.

This clonotype was counted between two and nine times. The chain has TRBV6-2 or TRBV6-3 and TRBJ1-5; D gene unclear. Germline CDR1 MNHEY, CDR2 SVGEGT. CDR3 length equals 14 residues. V gave up 6 bases and J gave up 5 bases, with 14 bases separating them. The CDR3 is CASRHRLADQPQHF. In DNA form, the CDR3 reads TGTGCCAGCAGGCACCGGTTGGCGGATCAGCCCCAGCATTTT.

The chain uses TRBV4-1 and TRBJ2-3, with D tentatively TRBD1 (5 bases). The CDR3 loop spans 14 amino acids. Per germline, CDR1 MGHRA and CDR2 YSYEKL. The V end was cut by 4 bases, the J end by 2 bases, with 10 bases between. The CDR3 reads CASSLQGFTDTQYF. The CDR3, as DNA: TGCGCCAGCAGCCTTCAGGGATTCACAGATACGCAGTATTTT.

This clonotype was detected only a few times. V is TRBV18 and J is TRBJ2-3; D is ambiguous. Germline CDR1 and CDR2: KGHSH and LQKENI. The V gene lost 3 bases and the J gene lost 7 bases, with 5 bases spanning the gap. The CDR3 has 11 residues. CDR3 region: CASSPENTQYF. CDR3 DNA: TGTGCCAGCTCACCCGAAAATACGCAGTATTTT.

The chain links TRBV5-4 to TRBJ2-6; possibly TRBD1 for D (7 bases). Looked up from germline, CDR1 is SGHNT and CDR2 is YYREEE (reference sequence). The CDR3 runs to 19 residues. Trimming pared 1 base from V and 0 bases from J, leaving 17 bases between. CDR3 in DNA: TGTGCCAGCAGCTTGAGAACGGGGGACAGATTCTCTGGGGCCAACGTCCTGACTTTC. Its protein product is CASSLRTGDRFSGANVLTF.

This clonotype was counted a few times. The chain employs TRBV6-1 and TRBJ1-1; D is possibly TRBD1 (5 bases). With 1 base removed from V and 8 bases from J, the gap between germline ends came to 14 bases. The V gene's germline CDR1 is MNHNS and CDR2 SASEGT. There are 14 residues in the CDR3. The CDR3 loop is CASSEVGPLSEAFF. CDR3 DNA: TGTGCCAGCAGTGAAGTGGGACCCCTGAGCGAAGCTTTCTTT.

In its sample, this clonotype was seen many times. The chain couples TRBV6-2 or TRBV6-3 to TRBJ2-5; D tentatively fits TRBD1 or TRBD2 (5 bases each). Germline loops: CDR1 MNHEY, CDR2 SVGEGT. The ends were cut back, 5 bases at V and 3 bases at J, with 7 bases in the middle. The CDR3 has 12 residues. CDR3 region: CASSGTEETQYF. The CDR3, as DNA: TGTGCCAGCAGTGGGACGGAAGAGACCCAGTACTTC.

This clonotype appeared many times. The chain employs TRBV12-3 or TRBV12-4 and TRBJ2-1; D is perhaps TRBD1 (5 bases). The CDR3 is 14 residues long. The V end lost 3 bases, the J end lost 3 bases, and 9 bases lay between the germline ends. Written as DNA, the CDR3 is TGTGCCAGCAGTTTGGGCAGGGTCTACAATGAGCAGTTCTTC. It specifies CASSLGRVYNEQFF.

The genes are TRBV28 and TRBJ2-5, with a tentative D call TRBD2 (7 bases). This CDR3 has 14 residues. With 5 bases removed from V and 1 base from J, the gap between germline ends came to 11 bases. Germline V gene sequence: CDR1 MDHEN, CDR2 SYDVKM. Written as DNA, the CDR3 is TGTGCCAGCAGTAGGGGGGGGCCCCAAGAGACCCAGTACTTC. Amino acids: CASSRGGPQETQYF.